This T cell receptor (beta chain) was sequenced in a study of post-analysis software for immune sequencing data. Turning to the study itself: The disease courses covered relapsing-remitting, secondary progressive and progressive-relapsing multiple sclerosis.

The TCR beta cDNA libraries carried unique molecular identifiers. TCRdb passed the PCR reads through MiXCR, listing each CDR3 protein once. The sample includes some 700,000 distinct CDR3 sequences, around 60% seen only once; the top ten take around 10%. Broader study findings: Comparison of patients with controls showed 4 to 6 TRBV segments more frequent in patients, TRBV5-6, TRBV5-1 and TRBV20-1 among them.

CDR1 and CDR2 from the germline V gene are SGHKS and YYEKEE (reference sequence). V shed 4 bases and J 6 bases; nucleotides not matched to a gene: 10. This CDR3 comprises 16 residues. With regard to this clonotype: Its antigen is not identified.

This receptor was taken from a girl aged 2-10 years with multiple sclerosis. Sequencing was carried out using blood. The chain couples TRBV5-5 to TRBJ2-1, with TRBD2 matching 10 bases. CDR3 DNA: TGTGCCAGCAGCCCCTGGACTAGCGGCCTCACCAATGAGCAGTTCTTC. It codes for CASSPWTSGLTNEQFF.